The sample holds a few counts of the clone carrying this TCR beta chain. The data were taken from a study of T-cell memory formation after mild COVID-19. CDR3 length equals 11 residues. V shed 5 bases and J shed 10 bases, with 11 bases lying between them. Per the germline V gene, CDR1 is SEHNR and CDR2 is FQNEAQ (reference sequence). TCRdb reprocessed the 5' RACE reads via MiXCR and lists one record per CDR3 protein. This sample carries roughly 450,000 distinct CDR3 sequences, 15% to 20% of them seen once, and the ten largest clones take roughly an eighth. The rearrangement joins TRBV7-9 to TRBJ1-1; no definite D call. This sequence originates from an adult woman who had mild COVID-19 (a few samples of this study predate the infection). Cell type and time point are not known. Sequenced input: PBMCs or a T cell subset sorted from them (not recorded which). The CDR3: CASSLTPTAFF. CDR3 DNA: TGTGCCAGCAGCCTCACCCCCACAGCTTTCTTT.